This T cell receptor (beta chain) was identified in a study of blood T cell repertoires in COVID-19. Study details: Sample material is recorded as cDNA or gDNA derived from T cells, B-cell-depleted T cells, or PBMCs.

V lost 5 bases and J lost 8, with 12 bases in between. This CDR3 has 12 residues. Looked up from germline, CDR1 is MNHEY and CDR2 is SMNVEV (reference sequence). Only in-frame clones appear in the TCRdb table, and some are missing; sequencing was by immunoSEQ multiplex PCR. The repertoire holds about 88,000 clones, with 75% to 90% as singletons. This receptor was taken from a male donor with acute or convalescent COVID-19. Material for sequencing was peripheral blood. V and J are TRBV27 and TRBJ1-2; D is uncertain. CDR3: CASSTGSSGYTF. In DNA form, the CDR3 reads TGTGCCAGCAGTACCGGTTCATCCGGCTACACCTTC.